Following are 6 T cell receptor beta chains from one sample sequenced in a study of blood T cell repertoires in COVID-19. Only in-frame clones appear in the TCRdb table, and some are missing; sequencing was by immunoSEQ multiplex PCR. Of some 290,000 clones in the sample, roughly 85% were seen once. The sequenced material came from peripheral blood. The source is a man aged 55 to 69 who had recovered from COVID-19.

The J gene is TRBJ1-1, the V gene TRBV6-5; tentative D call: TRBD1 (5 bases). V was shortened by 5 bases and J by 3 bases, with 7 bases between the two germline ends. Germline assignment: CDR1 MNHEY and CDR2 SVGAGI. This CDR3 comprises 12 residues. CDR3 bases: TGTGCCAGCAGTCCAGGGTACACTGAAGCTTTCTTT. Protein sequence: CASSPGYTEAFF.

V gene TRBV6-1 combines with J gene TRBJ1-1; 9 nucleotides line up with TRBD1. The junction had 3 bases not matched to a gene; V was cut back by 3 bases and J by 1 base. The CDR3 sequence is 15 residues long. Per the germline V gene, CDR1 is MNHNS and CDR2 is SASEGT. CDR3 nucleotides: TGTGCCAGCAGTGAGTGGACAGGGGCGAACACTGAAGCTTTCTTT. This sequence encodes CASSEWTGANTEAFF.

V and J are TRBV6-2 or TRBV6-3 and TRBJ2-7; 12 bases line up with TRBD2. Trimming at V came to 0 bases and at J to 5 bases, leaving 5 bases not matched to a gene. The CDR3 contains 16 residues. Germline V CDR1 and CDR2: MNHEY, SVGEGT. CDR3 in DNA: TGTGCCAGCAGTTACTCACCTAGCGGGAGGGTCCACGAGCAGTACTTC. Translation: CASSYSPSGRVHEQYF.

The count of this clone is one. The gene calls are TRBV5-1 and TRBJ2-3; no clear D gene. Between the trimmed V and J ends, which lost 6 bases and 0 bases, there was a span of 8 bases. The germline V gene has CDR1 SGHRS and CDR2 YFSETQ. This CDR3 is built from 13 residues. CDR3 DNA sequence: TGCGCCAGCACTATTTCTAGCACAGATACGCAGTATTTT. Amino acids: CASTISSTDTQYF.

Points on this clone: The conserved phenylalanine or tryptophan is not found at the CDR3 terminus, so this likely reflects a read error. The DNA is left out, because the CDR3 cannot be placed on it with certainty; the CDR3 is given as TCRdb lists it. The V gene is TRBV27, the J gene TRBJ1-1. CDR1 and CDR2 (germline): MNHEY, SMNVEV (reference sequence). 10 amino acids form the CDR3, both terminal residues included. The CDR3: CASSSGAVRT.

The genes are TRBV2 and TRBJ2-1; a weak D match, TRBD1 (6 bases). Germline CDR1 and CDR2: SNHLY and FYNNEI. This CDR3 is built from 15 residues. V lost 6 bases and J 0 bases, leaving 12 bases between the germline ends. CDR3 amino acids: CASRDRDTSYNEQFF. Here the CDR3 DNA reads TGTGCCAGCAGAGACCGGGACACCTCCTACAATGAGCAGTTCTTC. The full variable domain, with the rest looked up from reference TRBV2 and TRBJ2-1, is EPEVTQTPSHQVTQMGQEVILRCVPISNHLYFYWYRQILGQKVEFLVSFYNNEISEKSEIFDDQFSVERPDGSNFTLKIRSTKLEDSAMYFCASRDRDTSYNEQFFGPGTRLTVL.